This entry concerns a single T cell receptor (beta chain). Trimming removed 4 bases from V and 3 bases from J; junction bases left unmatched: 5. Germline CDR1 SGHRS, CDR2 YFSETQ. The CDR3 runs 15 residues. The data were taken from a study of blood T cell repertoires in COVID-19. This table comes from immunoSEQ multiplex PCR, and its TCRdb copy is limited to in-frame clones, with some not included. The sample has 310,000 or so clones, about 90% seen once. The chain uses TRBV5-1 and TRBJ2-1; 9 bases line up with TRBD1. Sequenced input: PBMCs or T cells enriched from blood (not recorded which). The sequence came from a woman under 30 with acute COVID-19. As DNA, the CDR3 is TGCGCCAGCAGCAAGGGACAGGGAAGCTACAATGAGCAGTTCTTC. This codes for CASSKGQGSYNEQFF.